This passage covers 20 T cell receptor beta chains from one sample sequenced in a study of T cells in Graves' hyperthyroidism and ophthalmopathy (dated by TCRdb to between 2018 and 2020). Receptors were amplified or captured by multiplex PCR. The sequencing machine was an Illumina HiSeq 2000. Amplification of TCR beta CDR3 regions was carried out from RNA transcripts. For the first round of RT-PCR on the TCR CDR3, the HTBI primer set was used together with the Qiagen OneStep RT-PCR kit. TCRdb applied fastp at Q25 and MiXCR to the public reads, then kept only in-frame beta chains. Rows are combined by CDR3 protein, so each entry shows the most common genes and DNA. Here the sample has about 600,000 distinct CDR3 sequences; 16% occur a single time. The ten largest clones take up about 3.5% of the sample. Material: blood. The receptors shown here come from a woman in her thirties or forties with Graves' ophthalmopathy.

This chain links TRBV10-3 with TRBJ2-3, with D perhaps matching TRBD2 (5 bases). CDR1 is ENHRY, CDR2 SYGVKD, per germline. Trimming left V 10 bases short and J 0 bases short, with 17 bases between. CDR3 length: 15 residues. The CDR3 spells CASTPNGVSTDTQYF. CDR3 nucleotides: TGTGCCAGCACCCCGAACGGGGTTAGCACAGATACGCAGTATTTT.

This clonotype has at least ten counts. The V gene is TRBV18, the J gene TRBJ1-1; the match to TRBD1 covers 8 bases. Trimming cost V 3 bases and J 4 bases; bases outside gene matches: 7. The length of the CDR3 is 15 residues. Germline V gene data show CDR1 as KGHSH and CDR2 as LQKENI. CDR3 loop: CASSPGQGGGTEAFF. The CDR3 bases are TGTGCCAGCTCACCTGGACAGGGCGGGGGCACTGAAGCTTTCTTT.

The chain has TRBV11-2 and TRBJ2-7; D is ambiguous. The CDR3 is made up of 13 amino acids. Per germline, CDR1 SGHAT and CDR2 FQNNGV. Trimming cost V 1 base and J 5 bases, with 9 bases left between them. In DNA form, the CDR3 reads TGTGCCAGCAGCTTAGGGGTAGAGGACGAGCAGTACTTC. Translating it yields CASSLGVEDEQYF.

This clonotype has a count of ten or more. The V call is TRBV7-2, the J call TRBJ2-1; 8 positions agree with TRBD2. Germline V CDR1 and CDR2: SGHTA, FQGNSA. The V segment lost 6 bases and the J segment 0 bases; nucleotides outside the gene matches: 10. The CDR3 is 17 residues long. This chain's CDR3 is CASRLGGRSGSYNEQFF. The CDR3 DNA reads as TGTGCCAGCAGACTAGGCGGGAGGTCGGGCTCCTACAATGAGCAGTTCTTC.

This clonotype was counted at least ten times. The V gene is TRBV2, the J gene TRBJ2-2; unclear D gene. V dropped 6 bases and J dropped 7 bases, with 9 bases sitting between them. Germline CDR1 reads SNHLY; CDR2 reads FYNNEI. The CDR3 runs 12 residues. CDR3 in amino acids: CASSLWGGELFF. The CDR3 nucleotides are TGTGCCAGCAGCCTTTGGGGCGGGGAGCTGTTTTTT.

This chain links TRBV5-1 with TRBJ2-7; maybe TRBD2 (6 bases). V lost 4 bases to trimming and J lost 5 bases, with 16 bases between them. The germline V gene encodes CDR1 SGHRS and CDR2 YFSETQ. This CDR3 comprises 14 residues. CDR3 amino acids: CASSRGRPSNEQYF. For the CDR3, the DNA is TGCGCCAGCAGCCGTGGGAGGCCCTCGAACGAGCAGTACTTC.

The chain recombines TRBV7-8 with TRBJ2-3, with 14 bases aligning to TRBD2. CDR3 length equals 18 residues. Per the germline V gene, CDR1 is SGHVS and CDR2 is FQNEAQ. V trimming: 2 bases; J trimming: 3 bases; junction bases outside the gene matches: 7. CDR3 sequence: CASSLPGTSGRMTDTQYF. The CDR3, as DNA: TGTGCCAGCAGCTTACCTGGGACTAGCGGGAGAATGACAGATACGCAGTATTTT.

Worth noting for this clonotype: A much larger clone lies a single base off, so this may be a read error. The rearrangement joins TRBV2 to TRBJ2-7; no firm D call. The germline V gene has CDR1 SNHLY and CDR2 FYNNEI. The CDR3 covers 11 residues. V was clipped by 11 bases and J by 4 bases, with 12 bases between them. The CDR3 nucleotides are TGTGCCCGCGTATCCGAATACGAGCAGTACTTC. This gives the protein CARVSEYEQYF.

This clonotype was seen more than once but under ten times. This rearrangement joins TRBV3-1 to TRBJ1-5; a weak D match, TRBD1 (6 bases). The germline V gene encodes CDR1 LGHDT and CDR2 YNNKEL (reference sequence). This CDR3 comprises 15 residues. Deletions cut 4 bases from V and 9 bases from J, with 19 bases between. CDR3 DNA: TGTGCCAGCAGCCCGGAATCGGGACAATCCTCGCCCCAGCATTTT. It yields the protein CASSPESGQSSPQHF.

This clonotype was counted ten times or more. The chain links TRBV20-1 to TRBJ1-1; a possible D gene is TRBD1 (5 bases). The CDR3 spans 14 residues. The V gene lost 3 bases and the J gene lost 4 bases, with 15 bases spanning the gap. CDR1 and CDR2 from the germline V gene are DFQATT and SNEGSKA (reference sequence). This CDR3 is CSARGDGGSTEAFF. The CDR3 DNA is TGCAGTGCTAGGGGCGATGGGGGGAGCACTGAAGCTTTCTTT.

CDR3 nucleotide sequence: TGTGCCAGCAGCCCAGACAGGGTTACTAATGAAAAACTGTTTTTT. Encoded protein: CASSPDRVTNEKLFF. J is TRBJ1-4 and V is TRBV7-9; TRBD1 aligns across 7 bases. CDR3 size: 15 residues. Germline CDR1 is SEHNR and CDR2 is FQNEAQ (reference sequence). The junction had 5 bases not matched to a gene; V was cut back by 5 bases and J by 2 bases.

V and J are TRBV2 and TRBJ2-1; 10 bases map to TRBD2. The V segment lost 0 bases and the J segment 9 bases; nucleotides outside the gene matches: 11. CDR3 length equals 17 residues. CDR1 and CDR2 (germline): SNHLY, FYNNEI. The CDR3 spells CASSEAGSSGRTGEQFF. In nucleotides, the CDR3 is TGTGCCAGCAGTGAAGCCGGATCTAGCGGGAGAACCGGTGAGCAGTTCTTC.

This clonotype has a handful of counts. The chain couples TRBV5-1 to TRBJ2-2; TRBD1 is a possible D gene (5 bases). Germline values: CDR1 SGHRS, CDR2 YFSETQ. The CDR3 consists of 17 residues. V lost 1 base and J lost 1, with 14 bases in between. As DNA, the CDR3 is TGCGCCAGCAGCTTGAGGGGATCAGGGATGAACACCGGGGAGCTGTTTTTT. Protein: CASSLRGSGMNTGELFF.

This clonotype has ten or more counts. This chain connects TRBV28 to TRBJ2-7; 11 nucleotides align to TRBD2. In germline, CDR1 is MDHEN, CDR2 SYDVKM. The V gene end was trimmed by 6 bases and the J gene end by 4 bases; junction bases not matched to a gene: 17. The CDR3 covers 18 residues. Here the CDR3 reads CASSRPGLAAWGVYEQYF. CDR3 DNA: TGTGCCAGCAGCAGACCGGGACTAGCGGCCTGGGGGGTTTACGAGCAGTACTTC. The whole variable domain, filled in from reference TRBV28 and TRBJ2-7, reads DVKVTQSSRYLVKRTGEKVFLECVQDMDHENMFWYRQDPGLGLRLIYFSYDVKMKEKGDIPEGYSVSREKKERFSLILESASTNQTSMYLCASSRPGLAAWGVYEQYFGPGTRLTVT.

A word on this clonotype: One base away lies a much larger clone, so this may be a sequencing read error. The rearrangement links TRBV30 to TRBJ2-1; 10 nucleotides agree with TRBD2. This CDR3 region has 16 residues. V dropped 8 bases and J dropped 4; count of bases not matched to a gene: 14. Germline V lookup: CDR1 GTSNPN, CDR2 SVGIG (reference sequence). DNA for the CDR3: TGTGCCCGTACCTTCCTAGCGGGGGCTTTATACAATGAGCAGTTCTTC. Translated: CARTFLAGALYNEQFF.

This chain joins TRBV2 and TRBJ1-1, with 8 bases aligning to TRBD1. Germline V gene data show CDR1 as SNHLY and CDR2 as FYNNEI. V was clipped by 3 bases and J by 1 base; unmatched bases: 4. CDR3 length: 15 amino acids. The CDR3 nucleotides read TGTGCCAGCAGTGAGGACCAGGGGGCGAACACTGAAGCTTTCTTT. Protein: CASSEDQGANTEAFF.

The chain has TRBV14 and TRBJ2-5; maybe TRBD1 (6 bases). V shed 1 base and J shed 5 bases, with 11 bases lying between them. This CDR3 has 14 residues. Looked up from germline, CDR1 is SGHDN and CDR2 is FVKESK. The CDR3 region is CASSQVLTGETQYF. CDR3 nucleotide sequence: TGTGCCAGCAGCCAAGTGTTAACAGGGGAGACCCAGTACTTC.

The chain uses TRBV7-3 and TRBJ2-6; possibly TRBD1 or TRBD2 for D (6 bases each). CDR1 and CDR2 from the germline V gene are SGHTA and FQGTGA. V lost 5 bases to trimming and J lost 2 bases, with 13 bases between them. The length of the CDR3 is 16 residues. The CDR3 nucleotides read TGTGCCAGCAGCCAGAAAGGGGGGACTGGGGCCAACGTCCTGACTTTC. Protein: CASSQKGGTGANVLTF.

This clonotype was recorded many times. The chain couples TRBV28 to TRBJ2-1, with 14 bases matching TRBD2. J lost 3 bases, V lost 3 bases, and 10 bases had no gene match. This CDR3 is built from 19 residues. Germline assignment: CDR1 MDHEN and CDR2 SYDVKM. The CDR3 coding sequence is TGTGCCAGCAGTTTCGCCGCTCTCGGGACTAGCGGGAGCTACAATGAGCAGTTCTTC. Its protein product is CASSFAALGTSGSYNEQFF.

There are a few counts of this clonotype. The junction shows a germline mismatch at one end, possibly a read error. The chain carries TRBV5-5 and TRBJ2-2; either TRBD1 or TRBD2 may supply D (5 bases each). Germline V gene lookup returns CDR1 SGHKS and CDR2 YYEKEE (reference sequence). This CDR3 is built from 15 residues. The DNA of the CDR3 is TGTGCCAGCACCCAGGGAGTCGGGAACCCCGGGGAGCTGTTTTTT. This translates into CASTQGVGNPGELFF.